This is a list of T cell receptor beta chains from one sample in a study of T cell changes during pregnancy in multiple sclerosis. Measured with immunoSEQ multiplex PCR; TCRdb has only the in-frame clones, and not every one. The sample has some 120,000 clones; 80% to 95% are singletons. Sequenced material: peripheral blood, taken in the third trimester of pregnancy. The receptors here all came from a female donor with multiple sclerosis, enrolled in a pregnancy study. Each CDR3 is given with its conserved first and last residue. The D gene is left open where the match is weak. The listing skips clone size in some rows; elsewhere it reads once, few, many or a size class.

CDR3 protein: CASSSPPLLTGMAKEKLFF
CDR3 DNA: TGTGCCAGCAGTTCCCCTCCACTGCTGACAGGTATGGCAAAGGAAAAACTGTTTTTT
V gene: TRBV28
D gene: NA
J gene: TRBJ1-4
clone size: NA

CDR3 protein: CASSLGQGEGYEQYF
CDR3 DNA: TGTGCCAGCTCACTAGGACAGGGCGAGGGCTACGAGCAGTACTTC
V gene: TRBV18
D gene: TRBD1
J gene: TRBJ2-7
clone size: NA

CDR3 protein: CSVGRSGALQETQYF
CDR3 DNA: TGCAGCGTTGGACGAAGCGGGGCCCTTCAAGAGACCCAGTACTTC
V gene: TRBV29-1
D gene: TRBD2
J gene: TRBJ2-5
clone size: NA

CDR3 protein: CASTPDRGAGELFF
CDR3 DNA: TGTGCCAGTACCCCGGACAGGGGGGCCGGGGAGCTGTTTTTT
V gene: TRBV19
D gene: TRBD1
J gene: TRBJ2-2
clone size: once

CDR3 protein: CASSYWPNSNQPQHF
CDR3 DNA: TGTGCCAGCAGTTACTGGCCGAATAGCAATCAGCCCCAGCATTTT
V gene: TRBV6-6
D gene: NA
J gene: TRBJ1-5
clone size: NA

CDR3 protein: CASSPGQHLSSYNEQFF
CDR3 DNA: TGTGCCAGCTCACCGGGACAGCACCTAAGCTCCTACAATGAGCAGTTCTTC
V gene: TRBV18
D gene: TRBD1
J gene: TRBJ2-1
clone size: NA

CDR3 protein: CASSLAAQETQYF
CDR3 DNA: TGCGCCAGCAGCTTAGCGGCTCAAGAGACCCAGTACTTC
V gene: TRBV5-1
D gene: NA
J gene: TRBJ2-5
clone size: NA

CDR3 protein: CSCSLRTAAGNTIYF
CDR3 DNA: TGCAGCTGCTCCCTACGGACAGCGGCTGGAAACACCATATATTTT
V gene: TRBV29-1
D gene: NA
J gene: TRBJ1-3
clone size: NA

CDR3 protein: CASSSGGLAVYEQYF
CDR3 DNA: TGTGCCAGCAGCTCCGGGGGACTAGCGGTGTACGAGCAGTACTTC
V gene: TRBV5-5
D gene: TRBD2
J gene: TRBJ2-7
clone size: NA

CDR3 protein: CASSSSGTQRGDTQYF
CDR3 DNA: TGTGCCAGCAGCTCGTCCGGGACCCAGCGGGGGGATACGCAGTATTTT
V gene: TRBV7-6
D gene: TRBD2
J gene: TRBJ2-3
clone size: once

CDR3 protein: CASSPVPRANTEAFF
CDR3 DNA: TGTGCCAGCTCACCAGTTCCCAGGGCGAACACTGAAGCTTTCTTT
V gene: TRBV18
D gene: NA
J gene: TRBJ1-1
clone size: once

CDR3 protein: CASSPQGGTEAFF
CDR3 DNA: TGTGCCAGCTCCCCCCAGGGAGGCACTGAAGCTTTCTTT
V gene: TRBV9
D gene: NA
J gene: TRBJ1-1
clone size: NA

CDR3 protein: CASSSRLAGSRYNEQFF
CDR3 DNA: TGTGCCAGCAGTTCCCGACTAGCGGGGAGCCGCTACAATGAGCAGTTCTTC
V gene: TRBV27
D gene: TRBD2
J gene: TRBJ2-1
clone size: NA